One sample yielded the 26 T cell receptor beta chains listed below, sequenced in a study of blood T cell repertoires in COVID-19 (dated by TCRdb to about 2020). Libraries were constructed by the immunoSEQ multiplex PCR assay. Entries here come from immuneACCESS through TCRdb and include only in-frame sequences with V and J called. Some clones fail to appear in such tables; in the studies checked, an unresolved V gene covers under half of the shortfall, and the cause of the remainder is unknown. The sample table contains over 110,000 clones; only one count was recorded for nearly 85% of them. In total, the top ten clones hold roughly 4.3% of the sample. The specimen was PBMCs or T cells enriched from blood (not recorded which). These receptors came from a man in his fifties in a cohort exposed to, infected with or recovered from COVID-19 (not recorded which).

The V gene is TRBV7-3, the J gene TRBJ2-1; 8 nucleotides line up with TRBD1. The CDR3 covers 16 residues. V lost 5 bases and J lost 6; bases outside the gene matches: 12. Germline V lookup: CDR1 SGHTA, CDR2 FQGTGA. CDR3 sequence reads: CASSLQGAVGVNEQFF. CDR3 DNA: TGTGCCAGCAGCCTCCAGGGGGCGGTCGGTGTCAATGAGCAGTTCTTC.

The chain combines TRBV5-1 with TRBJ2-3; D is uncertain. Germline assignment: CDR1 SGHRS and CDR2 YFSETQ. The CDR3 loop spans 14 amino acids. V shed 0 bases and J shed 6 bases, with 11 bases lying between them. CDR3 residues: CASSLGSAQDTQYF. CDR3 nucleotide sequence: TGCGCCAGCAGCTTGGGTTCCGCCCAGGATACGCAGTATTTT.

The chain has TRBV5-1 and TRBJ2-3; 7 nucleotides match TRBD1. Germline CDR1 is SGHRS and CDR2 is YFSETQ. This CDR3 comprises 17 residues. V lost 1 base to trimming and J lost 0 bases; unmatched junction nucleotides: 8. CDR3 in amino acids: CASSLSGGAPSTDTQYF. CDR3 DNA sequence: TGCGCCAGCAGCTTGTCAGGGGGTGCTCCTAGCACAGATACGCAGTATTTT. Drawing the rest from reference TRBV5-1 and TRBJ2-3, the complete variable domain is KAGVTQTPRYLIKTRGQQVTLSCSPISGHRSVSWYQQTPGQGLQFLFEYFSETQRNKGNFPGRFSGRQFSNSRSEMNVSTLELGDSALYLCASSLSGGAPSTDTQYFGPGTRLTVL.

The chain is built from TRBV6-1 and TRBJ1-1; D possibly corresponds to TRBD1 (6 bases). Deletions cut 3 bases from V and 1 base from J, with 12 bases between. Germline V gene sequence: CDR1 MNHNS, CDR2 SASEGT. The CDR3 is made up of 15 amino acids. CDR3: CASSDPRGANTEAFF. DNA for the CDR3: TGTGCCAGCAGTGATCCACGGGGGGCGAACACTGAAGCTTTCTTT.

The chain has TRBV5-4 and TRBJ1-1; 7 positions match TRBD1. Germline loops: CDR1 SGHNT, CDR2 YYREEE (reference sequence). The CDR3 consists of 16 residues. Unmatched junction bases numbered 11, after V lost 5 bases and J lost 1 base. The CDR3 region is CASSSGQVGKNTEAFF. CDR3 sequence (DNA): TGTGCCAGCAGTAGTGGACAGGTTGGGAAGAACACTGAAGCTTTCTTT.

The count of this clone is one. This chain uses TRBV3-1 (or the pseudogene TRBV3-2) with TRBJ2-1; 9 bases are shared with TRBD1. This CDR3 region has 16 residues. The germline CDR1 and CDR2 sequences are LGHDT and YNNKEL (reference sequence). Trimming cost V 3 bases and J 8 bases; bases outside gene matches: 11. CDR3 DNA: TGTGCCAGCAGCCATTTAGCTGGACAGGGGTCGCATGAGCAGTTCTTC. Encoded protein: CASSHLAGQGSHEQFF.

The chain uses TRBV7-2 and TRBJ2-1, with 12 bases aligning to TRBD2. The CDR3 totals 18 residues. Germline loops: CDR1 SGHTA, CDR2 FQGNSA. Losses at the gene ends were 0 bases for V and 0 bases for J; bases not matched to a gene: 3. The CDR3 nucleotides are TGTGCCAGCAGCTTAGCGGCTAGCGGGGGGGCCTCCTACAATGAGCAGTTCTTC. This translates into CASSLAASGGASYNEQFF.

This chain joins TRBV25-1 and TRBJ2-1; 8 bases map to TRBD2. With 6 bases clipped from V and 0 bases from J, the junction kept 10 bases outside the gene matches. The V gene's germline CDR1 is MGHDK and CDR2 SYGVNS. The length of the CDR3 is 17 residues. The CDR3 region has the DNA TGTGCCAGCAGCCCAGCGGGGGCCCCGAGCTCCTACAATGAGCAGTTCTTC. Protein product: CASSPAGAPSSYNEQFF.

The genes are TRBV9 and TRBJ2-5; TRBD2 matches 14 bases. After removal of 4 bases from V and 5 bases from J, the junction contained 7 bases not matched to a gene. Germline values: CDR1 SGDLS, CDR2 YYNGEE. The CDR3 contains 16 residues. DNA for the CDR3: TGTGCCAGCAGCCCCGGGACTAGCGGGAGCGGGGAGACCCAGTACTTC. Amino acids: CASSPGTSGSGETQYF.

V is TRBV5-5 and J is TRBJ1-5, with unresolved D. The length of the CDR3 is 13 residues. Looked up from germline, CDR1 is SGHKS and CDR2 is YYEKEE (reference sequence). V was shortened by 4 bases and J by 8 bases, with 13 bases between the two germline ends. CDR3 in amino acids: CASSPSTVEPQHF. The DNA of the CDR3 is TGTGCCAGCAGCCCTAGTACGGTAGAGCCCCAGCATTTT.

This sequence joins TRBV7-6 and TRBJ2-7, with 8 bases fitting TRBD1. Germline CDR1 is SGHVS and CDR2 is FNYEAQ. The CDR3 length is 13 residues. Trimming removed 8 bases from V and 2 bases from J; junction bases left unmatched: 5. This CDR3 reads CASRDRTTYEQYF. CDR3 in DNA: TGTGCCAGCCGGGACAGGACAACCTACGAGCAGTACTTC. Full variable domain (missing parts from reference TRBV7-6 and TRBJ2-7): GAGVSQSPRYKVTKRGQDVALRCDPISGHVSLYWYRQALGQGPEFLTYFNYEAQQDKSGLPNDRFSAERPEGSISTLTIQRTEQRDSAMYRCASRDRTTYEQYFGPGTRLTVT.

The chain employs TRBV5-1 and TRBJ2-1; 9 bases fit TRBD1. With V trimmed by 2 bases and J by 1 base, 7 bases remained unmatched. The CDR3 runs to 17 residues. CDR1 is SGHRS, CDR2 YFSETQ, per germline. The DNA of the CDR3 is TGCGCCAGCAGCTTAACCCCGGGACAGGGTTCCTACAATGAGCAGTTCTTC. Protein sequence: CASSLTPGQGSYNEQFF. Filled out from reference TRBV5-1 and TRBJ2-1, the complete variable domain reads KAGVTQTPRYLIKTRGQQVTLSCSPISGHRSVSWYQQTPGQGLQFLFEYFSETQRNKGNFPGRFSGRQFSNSRSEMNVSTLELGDSALYLCASSLTPGQGSYNEQFFGPGTRLTVL.

CDR3 region: CASSLKQGRYNEQFF. CDR3 coding DNA: TGCGCCAGCAGCTTGAAACAGGGGCGCTACAATGAGCAGTTCTTC. The chain links TRBV5-1 to TRBJ2-1, with 7 positions matching TRBD1. CDR1 and CDR2 (germline): SGHRS, YFSETQ. There are 15 residues in the CDR3. Unmatched junction bases numbered 4, after V lost 1 base and J lost 3 bases.

The V call is TRBV6-5, the J call TRBJ1-1, with D uncertain. CDR3 size: 12 residues. The V gene's germline CDR1 is MNHEY and CDR2 SVGAGI. V was trimmed by 11 bases and J by 1 base, leaving 11 bases between them. The CDR3 bases are TGTGCCGTCGGACGGGGGAACACTGAAGCTTTCTTT. Encoded protein: CAVGRGNTEAFF.

The rearrangement joins TRBV6-5 to TRBJ2-5, with no clear D. The ends were cut back, 0 bases at V and 3 bases at J, with 11 bases in the middle. CDR1 and CDR2 from the germline V gene are MNHEY and SVGAGI. CDR3 length equals 15 residues. This chain's CDR3 is CASSYSIRPEETQYF. The CDR3 DNA reads as TGTGCCAGCAGTTACTCGATCAGGCCCGAAGAGACCCAGTACTTC.

In DNA, the CDR3 is TGTGCCACCAGTGATTCGACAGGGGTGGAAGGCTACACCTTC. Translating gives CATSDSTGVEGYTF. The rearrangement uses TRBV24-1 and TRBJ1-2; 8 nucleotides line up with TRBD1. Germline loops: CDR1 KGHDR, CDR2 SFDVKD. V shed 2 bases, J shed 8 bases, and the junction held 6 bases outside the gene matches. The CDR3 has 14 amino acids.

This clone turned up a few times. This chain connects TRBV30 to TRBJ1-5, with D possibly matching TRBD1 (5 bases). The CDR3 loop spans 16 amino acids. Per germline, CDR1 GTSNPN and CDR2 SVGIG (reference sequence). V was trimmed by 5 bases and J by 3 bases, leaving 20 bases between them. For the CDR3, the DNA is TGTGCCTGGGAGGATGCGGGGGTAGGGGCCAATCAGCCCCAGCATTTT. It specifies CAWEDAGVGANQPQHF.

V gene TRBV7-2 combines with J gene TRBJ1-2, with a possible D match to TRBD1 (6 bases). Germline V gene sequence: CDR1 SGHTA, CDR2 FQGNSA. Between the trimmed V and J ends, which lost 5 bases and 4 bases, there was a span of 11 bases. The CDR3 has 13 residues. CDR3 DNA sequence: TGTGCCAGCAGCCCGCCACAGGGCTATGGCTACACCTTC. Protein product: CASSPPQGYGYTF. Filled out from reference TRBV7-2 and TRBJ1-2, the complete variable domain reads GAGVSQSPSNKVTEKGKDVELRCDPISGHTALYWYRQSLGQGLEFLIYFQGNSAPDKSGLPSDRFSAERTGGSVSTLTIQRTQQEDSAVYLCASSPPQGYGYTFGSGTRLTVV.

This clone was seen only a few times. V and J are TRBV3-1 (or the pseudogene TRBV3-2) and TRBJ2-1; 9 bases are a match to TRBD2. The CDR3 has 16 residues. Germline V gene sequence: CDR1 LGHDT, CDR2 YNNKEL (reference sequence). V dropped 6 bases and J dropped 0; count of bases not matched to a gene: 6. The CDR3 nucleotides are TGTGCCAGCAGGAAGGCGGGAGGGAGCTCCTACAATGAGCAGTTCTTC. Amino acid sequence: CASRKAGGSSYNEQFF.

The CDR3 reads CASSEGLATSTDTQYF. Here the CDR3 DNA reads TGCGCCAGCAGTGAAGGGCTAGCGACTAGCACAGATACGCAGTATTTT. V usage is TRBV10-1 and J usage is TRBJ2-3; tentatively, D is TRBD2 (6 bases). Germline V gene sequence: CDR1 WNHNN, CDR2 SYGVQD (reference sequence). This CDR3 has 16 amino acids. With 3 bases removed from V and 0 bases from J, the gap between germline ends came to 13 bases.

The genes are TRBV21-1 and TRBJ2-1; the table gives TRBD1 as D, unverified against the DNA. TRBV21-1 is marked as a pseudogene. The CDR3 loop spans 17 amino acids. The chain's CDR3 is CASSKTLDRVTYNEQFF. CDR3 nucleotide sequence: TGTGCCAGCAGCAAAACTTTGGACAGGGTGACCTACAATGAGCAGTTCTTC.

V is TRBV11-2 and J is TRBJ2-1, with 14 nucleotides matching TRBD2. V trimming: 3 bases; J trimming: 9 bases; junction bases outside the gene matches: 4. Germline CDR1 and CDR2: SGHAT and FQNNGV. The CDR3 is 15 amino acids. As DNA, the CDR3 is TGTGCCAGCAGCTTGGGACTAGCGGGAGTAGGTGAGCAGTTCTTC. It translates to CASSLGLAGVGEQFF.

There are a few counts of this clone. The chain carries TRBV28 and TRBJ2-6; TRBD2 aligns across 8 bases. CDR1 is MDHEN and CDR2 is SYDVKM in the germline V gene. Trimming at V came to 7 bases and at J to 2 bases, leaving 10 bases not matched to a gene. CDR3 length: 17 residues. The CDR3 reads CASKGAGGSAGANVLTF. The CDR3 DNA reads as TGTGCCAGCAAAGGGGCGGGAGGATCTGCTGGGGCCAACGTCCTGACTTTC. Based on the CDR3 plus reference TRBV28 and TRBJ2-6, the full variable domain is DVKVTQSSRYLVKRTGEKVFLECVQDMDHENMFWYRQDPGLGLRLIYFSYDVKMKEKGDIPEGYSVSREKKERFSLILESASTNQTSMYLCASKGAGGSAGANVLTFGAGSRLTVL.

The chain carries TRBV11-2 and TRBJ2-7; D gene uncertain. CDR1 is SGHAT, CDR2 FQNNGV, per germline. The CDR3 has 15 residues. V lost 1 base and J lost 0, with 10 bases in between. The CDR3 sequence is CASSLGGRSSYEQYF. As DNA, the CDR3 is TGTGCCAGCAGCTTAGGTGGCAGGTCCTCCTACGAGCAGTACTTC.

A few counts support this clone. V gene TRBV6-5 combines with J gene TRBJ2-7, with D maybe TRBD2 (6 bases). V dropped 2 bases and J dropped 1 base, with 15 bases sitting between them. Germline-derived CDR1 and CDR2 are MNHEY and SVGAGI. This CDR3 region has 16 residues. The CDR3, as DNA: TGTGCCAGCAGTTACGGCGGGGACGGACGTTCCTACGAGCAGTACTTC. This codes for CASSYGGDGRSYEQYF.

In DNA form, the CDR3 reads TGTGCCAGCAGCCAAGGGTCTACCCAAGAGACCCAGTACTTC. Translated, it gives CASSQGSTQETQYF. This rearrangement joins TRBV3-1 (or the pseudogene TRBV3-2) to TRBJ2-5; D remains unclear. There are 14 residues in the CDR3. Germline values: CDR1 LGHDT, CDR2 YNNKEL (reference sequence). V dropped 1 base and J dropped 1 base, with 7 bases sitting between them.